This T cell receptor beta chain was captured in a study of OX40 agonist ivuxolimab in advanced cancers. Study-wide results and caveats: Individuals who were partial responders at 0.1-3.0 mg/kg had clonal expansion that ranked among the lowest.

Germline CDR1 SGHAT, CDR2 FQNNGV. The CDR3 is made up of 15 amino acids. V lost 5 bases and J 2 bases, leaving 16 bases between the germline ends. Some clones are missing from TCRdb's copy, which holds only in-frame ones; the method was immunoSEQ multiplex PCR. The table lists 77,000 or so clones, around 86% of them singletons. This clone is deemed medium-sized (0.01 to 0.1%). Its specificity is not known. The sample here was CD4+ or CD8+ T cells sorted from blood, taken in a trial of the OX40 agonist ivuxolimab. The chain combines TRBV11-2 with TRBJ2-7; D is perhaps TRBD1 (6 bases). The clonotype was recovered from an adult with an advanced solid tumor such as melanoma, head and neck, liver or kidney cancer. The CDR3 DNA reads TGTGCCAGCAGCCTAAGGACAGTGGGTGCCTACGAGCAGTACTTC. Residues: CASSLRTVGAYEQYF.